One sample yielded the 26 T cell receptor beta chains listed below, sequenced in a study of cytomegalovirus exposure and HLA in healthy donors. The PCR contained 60 Vbeta and 13 Jbeta primers. Repertoires were generated with immunoSEQ multiplex PCR, while TCRdb's copy carries only in-frame clones and drops some. This table has some 210,000 clones, 75% to 80% appearing once. Sequenced sample: PBMCs. Every receptor here comes from a woman aged 25 to 39 in good health and CMV-seropositive.

The chain uses TRBV9 and TRBJ2-7; D uncertain. The V end lost 2 bases, the J end lost 0 bases, and 9 bases lay between the germline ends. This CDR3 comprises 14 residues. Looked up from germline, CDR1 is SGDLS and CDR2 is YYNGEE. The CDR3 region has the DNA TGTGCCAGCAGCGTTGGCAGGTCCTCCTACGAGCAGTACTTC. Translating gives CASSVGRSSYEQYF. The full variable domain, in which reference TRBV9 and TRBJ2-7 provide the parts outside the CDR3, is DSGVTQTPKHLITATGQRVTLRCSPRSGDLSVYWYQQSLDQGLQFLIQYYNGEERAKGNILERFSAQQFPDLHSELNLSSLELGDSALYFCASSVGRSSYEQYFGPGTRLTVT.

CDR3 residues: CASSLVTSGRFEQYF. CDR3 bases: TGTGCCAGCAGCTTGGTGACTAGCGGGAGGTTCGAGCAGTACTTC. This chain uses TRBV5-4 with TRBJ2-7; 13 bases are shared with TRBD2. J was trimmed by 6 bases and V by 0 bases; bases with no gene match: 3. CDR3 length: 15 amino acids. Germline CDR1 SGHNT, CDR2 YYREEE (reference sequence).

This chain uses TRBV5-1 with TRBJ2-2; TRBD2 matches at 13 bases. Looked up from germline, CDR1 is SGHRS and CDR2 is YFSETQ. The CDR3 has 20 residues. The V and J ends lost 0 bases and 7 bases, in that order; junction bases with no gene match: 15. CDR3 sequence reads: CASSLGMLWTSGSWNGELFF. The CDR3, as DNA: TGCGCCAGCAGCTTGGGCATGCTGTGGACTAGCGGGAGTTGGAACGGGGAGCTGTTTTTT.

The rearrangement links TRBV9 to TRBJ2-2; D is possibly TRBD1 (5 bases). Trimming cost V 0 bases and J 7 bases, with 10 bases left between them. Germline CDR1 SGDLS, CDR2 YYNGEE. The CDR3 covers 14 residues. As DNA, the CDR3 is TGTGCCAGCAGCGTAGACCCAGGGCACGGGGAGCTGTTTTTT. Its translation: CASSVDPGHGELFF.

The V and J genes are TRBV10-3 and TRBJ1-6; 10 bases fit TRBD1. The CDR3 length is 15 residues. From germline, CDR1 is ENHRY and CDR2 SYGVKD. The junction had 13 bases not matched to a gene; V was cut back by 7 bases and J by 13 bases. In DNA form, the CDR3 reads TGTGCCATCAAATGGACAGGGGGTGAATTAGTTCCCCTCCACTTT. Protein: CAIKWTGGELVPLHF.

The CDR3 DNA reads TGTGCCAGCAGTCGAGGGCAGGTCACCTCTAATGAAAAACTGTTTTTT. This codes for CASSRGQVTSNEKLFF. J is TRBJ1-4 and V is TRBV25-1; D is unresolved. V lost 5 bases and J lost 3, with 16 bases in between. The germline V gene has CDR1 MGHDK and CDR2 SYGVNS. The CDR3 covers 16 residues.

The chain links TRBV9 to TRBJ2-2; TRBD1 aligns across 7 bases. Germline values: CDR1 SGDLS, CDR2 YYNGEE. The CDR3 runs to 16 residues. The junction had 6 bases not matched to a gene; V was cut back by 1 base and J by 3 bases. For the CDR3, the DNA is TGTGCCAGCAGCGTAAGGGGGCCCCAAGACACCGGGGAGCTGTTTTTT. This translates into CASSVRGPQDTGELFF.

The chain has TRBV19 and TRBJ1-6; possibly TRBD1 for D (5 bases). This CDR3 has 13 amino acids. CDR1 is LNHDA and CDR2 is SQIVND in the germline V gene (reference sequence). Trimming pared 6 bases from V and 7 bases from J, leaving 10 bases between. The CDR3 protein is CASRPDRNSPLHF. Written as DNA, the CDR3 is TGTGCCAGTAGACCAGACAGAAATTCACCCCTCCACTTT.

V and J are TRBV29-1 and TRBJ1-4; TRBD1 might be the D (6 bases). Trimming pared 6 bases from V and 0 bases from J, leaving 11 bases between. The CDR3 is 14 amino acids. CDR1 and CDR2 (germline): SQVTM, ANQGSEA. The DNA of the CDR3 is TGCAGCGTAAAGGGACACCCAACTAATGAAAAACTGTTTTTT. This gives the protein CSVKGHPTNEKLFF.

The chain is built from TRBV2 and TRBJ1-5; the D is unclear. V gave up 6 bases and J gave up 3 bases, with 9 bases separating them. This CDR3 region has 13 residues. Germline CDR1 is SNHLY and CDR2 is FYNNEI. The CDR3 protein is CASREEINQPQHF. The CDR3 bases are TGTGCCAGCAGGGAGGAGATCAATCAGCCCCAGCATTTT.

The chain carries TRBV20-1 and TRBJ1-1; D is perhaps TRBD1 (5 bases). The CDR3 runs to 11 residues. CDR1 and CDR2 from the germline V gene are DFQATT and SNEGSKA (reference sequence). V was cut by 6 bases and J by 2 bases, with 7 bases left in between. The CDR3 region has the DNA TGCAGTGCGGACACCAACACTGAAGCTTTCTTT. Translation gives CSADTNTEAFF.

The chain combines TRBV5-1 with TRBJ2-5; D may be TRBD1 (6 bases). There are 15 residues in the CDR3. Trimming removed 4 bases at V and 2 bases at J, with 15 bases between. The germline V gene encodes CDR1 SGHRS and CDR2 YFSETQ. The CDR3 DNA reads as TGCGCCAGCAGCCCGGAAGGGACACTACAAGAGACCCAGTACTTC. Translation gives CASSPEGTLQETQYF.

The chain employs TRBV9 and TRBJ1-6; 8 bases line up with TRBD1. The CDR3 length is 16 residues. Germline CDR1 is SGDLS and CDR2 is YYNGEE. V gave up 3 bases and J gave up 7 bases; unmatched junction bases: 9. The CDR3 DNA reads TGTGCCAGCAGCGGGACCGGGGACAGGTCAAATTCACCCCTCCACTTT. Protein product: CASSGTGDRSNSPLHF.

The rearrangement uses TRBV7-9 and TRBJ1-1; tentatively, D is TRBD1 (5 bases). V was pared by 4 bases and J by 3 bases, with 9 bases between. The CDR3 is made up of 13 amino acids. Germline V gene data show CDR1 as SEHNR and CDR2 as FQNEAQ (reference sequence). The CDR3 is CASSSQGYTEAFF. The CDR3 DNA reads as TGTGCCAGCAGCTCCCAGGGTTACACTGAAGCTTTCTTT.

The chain has TRBV14 and TRBJ1-6; D remains unclear. Looked up from germline, CDR1 is SGHDN and CDR2 is FVKESK. The V and J ends lost 0 bases and 7 bases respectively, with 19 bases between them. The CDR3 is 18 residues long. This chain's CDR3 is CASSQEAIVTRSNSPLHF. CDR3 nucleotide sequence: TGTGCCAGCAGCCAAGAGGCCATAGTTACGCGGTCAAATTCACCCCTCCACTTT.

The V call is TRBV10-3, the J call TRBJ1-6, with 7 bases that match TRBD1. V gave up 7 bases and J gave up 6 bases; unmatched junction bases: 3. This CDR3 region has 13 residues. CDR1 and CDR2 from the germline V gene are ENHRY and SYGVKD. CDR3 sequence reads: CAINWDSNSPLHF. The CDR3 DNA follows: TGTGCCATCAATTGGGACAGTAATTCACCCCTCCACTTT.

V gene TRBV12-5 combines with J gene TRBJ1-1; D might be TRBD1 (5 bases). V was shortened by 5 bases and J by 2 bases, with 15 bases between the two germline ends. The CDR3 has 15 amino acids. Germline assignment: CDR1 LGHNT and CDR2 FRNRAP. The CDR3 loop reads CASGPPQGGNTEAFF. The CDR3 DNA reads as TGTGCTAGTGGTCCGCCCCAGGGAGGAAACACTGAAGCTTTCTTT.

The chain has TRBV29-1 and TRBJ1-5, with D possibly TRBD1 on 6 matching bases. The ends were cut back, 5 bases at V and 4 bases at J, with 12 bases in the middle. CDR1 is SQVTM and CDR2 is ANQGSEA in the germline V gene. CDR3 size: 13 residues. CDR3 in DNA: TGCAGCGTTTTACAGGGTGGAAATCAGCCCCAGCATTTT. It specifies CSVLQGGNQPQHF. Full variable domain (missing parts from reference TRBV29-1 and TRBJ1-5): SAVISQKPSRDICQRGTSLTIQCQVDSQVTMMFWYRQQPGQSLTLIATANQGSEATYESGFVIDKFPISRPNLTFSTLTVSNMSPEDSSIYLCSVLQGGNQPQHFGDGTRLSIL.

V is TRBV7-2 and J is TRBJ2-3, with 9 bases matching TRBD2. V shed 3 bases and J 6 bases; nucleotides not matched to a gene: 7. CDR3 length: 15 residues. Germline V gene data show CDR1 as SGHTA and CDR2 as FQGNSA. The CDR3 here is CASSLDSGRLDTQYF. CDR3 sequence (DNA): TGTGCCAGCAGCTTGGACAGCGGGAGGTTGGATACGCAGTATTTT.

This chain connects TRBV2 to TRBJ1-3; D not resolved. Germline V gene data show CDR1 as SNHLY and CDR2 as FYNNEI. The CDR3 spans 14 residues. V lost 3 bases to trimming and J lost 0 bases, with 6 bases between them. The DNA of the CDR3 is TGTGCCAGCAGTGACCCTACCTCTGGAAACACCATATATTTT. Protein sequence: CASSDPTSGNTIYF.

The chain combines TRBV27 with TRBJ1-5, with D perhaps TRBD1 (6 bases). V was clipped by 0 bases and J by 4 bases, with 16 bases between them. In germline, CDR1 is MNHEY, CDR2 SMNVEV (reference sequence). CDR3 length: 17 amino acids. The CDR3 sequence: CASSLSTGGRLNQPQHF. The CDR3 DNA reads TGTGCCAGCAGTTTATCCACCGGGGGGCGCTTGAATCAGCCCCAGCATTTT.

The chain recombines TRBV2 with TRBJ1-1; D uncertain. The V end was cut by 7 bases, the J end by 4 bases, with 10 bases between. In germline, CDR1 is SNHLY, CDR2 FYNNEI. This CDR3 contains 12 residues. CDR3 residues: CASTGSGTEAFF. DNA of the CDR3: TGTGCCAGCACGGGGTCGGGCACTGAAGCTTTCTTT.

The chain is built from TRBV5-1 and TRBJ1-6, with 7 bases lining up with TRBD1. The CDR3 runs 15 residues. V trimming: 0 bases; J trimming: 5 bases; junction bases outside the gene matches: 2. Germline loops: CDR1 SGHRS, CDR2 YFSETQ. CDR3 sequence reads: CASSLVQGDNSPLHF. CDR3 DNA sequence: TGCGCCAGCAGCTTGGTCCAGGGGGATAATTCACCCCTCCACTTT. Variable domain in full (rest from reference TRBV5-1 and TRBJ1-6): KAGVTQTPRYLIKTRGQQVTLSCSPISGHRSVSWYQQTPGQGLQFLFEYFSETQRNKGNFPGRFSGRQFSNSRSEMNVSTLELGDSALYLCASSLVQGDNSPLHFGNGTRLTVT.

The V and J genes are TRBV19 and TRBJ2-1, with 11 positions matching TRBD1. Trimming removed 6 bases from V and 9 bases from J; junction bases left unmatched: 10. Germline values: CDR1 LNHDA, CDR2 SQIVND (reference sequence). The length of the CDR3 is 15 residues. The CDR3 sequence: CASSIWDRGVAEQFF. CDR3 DNA sequence: TGTGCCAGTAGCATTTGGGACAGGGGGGTGGCTGAGCAGTTCTTC. Full variable domain (rest looked up from reference TRBV19 and TRBJ2-1): DGGITQSPKYLFRKEGQNVTLSCEQNLNHDAMYWYRQDPGQGLRLIYYSQIVNDFQKGDIAEGYSVSREKKESFPLTVTSAQKNPTAFYLCASSIWDRGVAEQFFGPGTRLTVL.

The J gene is TRBJ2-5, the V gene TRBV5-1; 12 bases line up with TRBD1. CDR3 length equals 15 residues. CDR1 and CDR2 (germline): SGHRS, YFSETQ. Germline trimming cut 4 bases from V and 2 bases from J; bases unmatched to any gene: 3. CDR3 protein: CASSTGQGAQETQYF. CDR3 coding DNA: TGCGCCAGCAGCACGGGACAGGGGGCTCAAGAGACCCAGTACTTC.

This chain connects TRBV6-4 to TRBJ2-2, with TRBD2 matching over 8 bases. Unmatched junction bases numbered 6, after V lost 6 bases and J lost 3 bases. The CDR3 consists of 15 residues. CDR1 is MRHNA, CDR2 SNTAGT, per germline. The CDR3 spells CASSEEAGDTGELFF. The CDR3 DNA sequence: TGTGCCAGCAGCGAAGAAGCGGGAGACACCGGGGAGCTGTTTTTT.